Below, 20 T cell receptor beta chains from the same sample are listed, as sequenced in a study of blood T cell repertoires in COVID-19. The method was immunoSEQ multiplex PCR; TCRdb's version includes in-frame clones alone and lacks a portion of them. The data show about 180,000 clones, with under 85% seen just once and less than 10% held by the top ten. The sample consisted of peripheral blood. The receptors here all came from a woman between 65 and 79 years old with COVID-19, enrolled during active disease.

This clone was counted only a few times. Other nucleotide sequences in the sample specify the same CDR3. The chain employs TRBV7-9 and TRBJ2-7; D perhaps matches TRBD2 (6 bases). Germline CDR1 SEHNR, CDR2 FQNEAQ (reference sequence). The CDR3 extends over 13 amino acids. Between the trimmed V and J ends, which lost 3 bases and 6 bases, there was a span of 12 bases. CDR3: CASSLAGRGEQYF. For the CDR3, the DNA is TGTGCCAGCAGCTTGGCCGGGAGAGGCGAGCAGTACTTC.

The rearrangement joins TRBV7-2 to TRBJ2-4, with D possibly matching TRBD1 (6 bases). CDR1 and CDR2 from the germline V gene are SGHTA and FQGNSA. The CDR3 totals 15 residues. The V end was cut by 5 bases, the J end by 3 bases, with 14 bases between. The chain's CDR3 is CASSQNWGLKNIQYF. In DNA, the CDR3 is TGTGCCAGCAGCCAGAACTGGGGGCTCAAAAACATTCAGTACTTC.

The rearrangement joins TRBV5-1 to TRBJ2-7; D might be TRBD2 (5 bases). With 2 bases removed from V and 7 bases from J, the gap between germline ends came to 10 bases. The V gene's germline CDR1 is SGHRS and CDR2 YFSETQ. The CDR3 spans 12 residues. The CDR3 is CASSFGGWEQYF. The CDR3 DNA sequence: TGCGCCAGCAGCTTCGGAGGTTGGGAGCAGTACTTC.

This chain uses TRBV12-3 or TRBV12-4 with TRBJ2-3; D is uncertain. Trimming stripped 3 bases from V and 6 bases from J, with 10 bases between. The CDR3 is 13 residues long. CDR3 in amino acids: CASSLMAEDTQYF. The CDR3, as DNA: TGTGCCAGCAGTTTGATGGCGGAGGATACGCAGTATTTT.

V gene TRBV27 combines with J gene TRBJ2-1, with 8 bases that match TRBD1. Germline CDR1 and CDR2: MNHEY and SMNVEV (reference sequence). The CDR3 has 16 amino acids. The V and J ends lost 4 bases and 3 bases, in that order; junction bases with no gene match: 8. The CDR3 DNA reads TGTGCCAGCAGTTCACACAGGGGGTCCCTCTACAATGAGCAGTTCTTC. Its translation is CASSSHRGSLYNEQFF.

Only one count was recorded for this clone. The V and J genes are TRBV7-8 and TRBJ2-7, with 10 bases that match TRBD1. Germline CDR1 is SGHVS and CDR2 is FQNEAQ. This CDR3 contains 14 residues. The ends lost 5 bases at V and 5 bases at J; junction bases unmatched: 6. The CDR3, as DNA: TGTGCCAGCAGCAACCGGGACAGGGGAAACGAGCAGTACTTC. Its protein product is CASSNRDRGNEQYF.

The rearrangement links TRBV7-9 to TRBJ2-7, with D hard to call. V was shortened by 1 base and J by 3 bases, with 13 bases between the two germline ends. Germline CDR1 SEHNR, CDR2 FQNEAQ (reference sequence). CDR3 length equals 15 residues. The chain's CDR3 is CASSLGQTPVYEQYF. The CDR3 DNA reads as TGTGCCAGCAGCTTAGGTCAAACGCCGGTCTACGAGCAGTACTTC.

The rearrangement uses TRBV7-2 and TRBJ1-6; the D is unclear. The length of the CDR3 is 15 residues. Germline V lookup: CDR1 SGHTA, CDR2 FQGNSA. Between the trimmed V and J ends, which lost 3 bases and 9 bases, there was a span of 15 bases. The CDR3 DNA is TGTGCCAGCAGCTTTACCGGGAAGGCGGGTTCACCCCTCCACTTT. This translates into CASSFTGKAGSPLHF.

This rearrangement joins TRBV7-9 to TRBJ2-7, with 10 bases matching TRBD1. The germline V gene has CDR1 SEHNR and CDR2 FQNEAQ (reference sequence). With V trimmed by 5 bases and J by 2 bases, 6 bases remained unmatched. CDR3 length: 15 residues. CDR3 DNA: TGTGCCAGCAGCCCGGACAGGGGGGTTGCCTACGAGCAGTACTTC. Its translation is CASSPDRGVAYEQYF. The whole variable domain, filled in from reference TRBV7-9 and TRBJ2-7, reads DTGVSQNPRHKITKRGQNVTFRCDPISEHNRLYWYRQTLGQGPEFLTYFQNEAQLEKSRLLSDRFSAERPKGSFSTLEIQRTEQGDSAMYLCASSPDRGVAYEQYFGPGTRLTVT.

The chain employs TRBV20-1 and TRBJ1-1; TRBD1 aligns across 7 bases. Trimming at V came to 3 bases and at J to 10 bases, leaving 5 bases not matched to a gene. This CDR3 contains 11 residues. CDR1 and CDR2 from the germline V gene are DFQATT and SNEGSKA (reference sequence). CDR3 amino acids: CSARIQGIAFF. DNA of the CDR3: TGCAGTGCTAGGATACAGGGGATAGCTTTCTTT.

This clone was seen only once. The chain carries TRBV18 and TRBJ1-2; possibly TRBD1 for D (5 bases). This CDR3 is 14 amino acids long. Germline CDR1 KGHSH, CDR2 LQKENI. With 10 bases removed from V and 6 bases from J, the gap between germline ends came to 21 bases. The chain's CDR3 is CATLPQGNGHGYTF. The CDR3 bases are TGTGCCACCCTACCCCAGGGAAACGGTCATGGCTACACCTTC. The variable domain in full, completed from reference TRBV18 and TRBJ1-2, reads NAGVMQNPRHLVRRRGQEARLRCSPMKGHSHVYWYRQLPEEGLKFMVYLQKENIIDESGMPKERFSAEFPKEGPSILRIQQVVRGDSAAYFCATLPQGNGHGYTFGSGTRLTVV.

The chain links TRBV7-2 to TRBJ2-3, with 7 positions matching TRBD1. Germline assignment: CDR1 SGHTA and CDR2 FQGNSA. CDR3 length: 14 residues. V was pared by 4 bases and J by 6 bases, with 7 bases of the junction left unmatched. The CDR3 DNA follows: TGTGCCAGCAGCTGGGGCCTCAGGGGGGATACGCAGTATTTT. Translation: CASSWGLRGDTQYF.

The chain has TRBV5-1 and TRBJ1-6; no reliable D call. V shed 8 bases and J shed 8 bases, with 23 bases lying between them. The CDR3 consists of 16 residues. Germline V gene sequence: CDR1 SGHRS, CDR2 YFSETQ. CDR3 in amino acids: CASSPSEGKVDSPLHF. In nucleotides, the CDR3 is TGCGCCAGTTCACCTTCAGAGGGTAAAGTTGATTCACCCCTCCACTTT.

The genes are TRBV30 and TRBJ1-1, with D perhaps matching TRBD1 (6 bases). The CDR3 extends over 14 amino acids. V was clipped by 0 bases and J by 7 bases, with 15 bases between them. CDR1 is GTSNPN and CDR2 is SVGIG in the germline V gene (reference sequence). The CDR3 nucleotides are TGTGCCTGGAGTGTAGAGGGCAGGGGAGATGAAGCTTTCTTT. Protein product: CAWSVEGRGDEAFF.

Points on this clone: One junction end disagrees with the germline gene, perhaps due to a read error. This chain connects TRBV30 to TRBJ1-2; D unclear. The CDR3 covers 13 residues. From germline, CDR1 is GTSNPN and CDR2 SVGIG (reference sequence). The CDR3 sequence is CAWSVLVAGIAFF. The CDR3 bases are TGTGCCTGGAGTGTACTTGTTGCGGGGATAGCCTTCTTC.

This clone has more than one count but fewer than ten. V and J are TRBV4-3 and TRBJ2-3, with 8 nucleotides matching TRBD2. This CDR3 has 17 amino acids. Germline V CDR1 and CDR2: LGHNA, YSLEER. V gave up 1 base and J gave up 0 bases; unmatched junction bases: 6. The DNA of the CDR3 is TGCGCCAGCAGCCAAGGCGCTGGGACTAGGAGCACAGATACGCAGTATTTT. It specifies CASSQGAGTRSTDTQYF.

The CDR3 nucleotides read TGTGCCAGCAGTGATAGGGCGCCAGGGGGCAACACTGAAGCTTTCTTT. It specifies CASSDRAPGGNTEAFF. This chain joins TRBV2 and TRBJ1-1, with TRBD1 identical over 8 bases. V was pared by 3 bases and J by 2 bases, with 8 bases of the junction left unmatched. The CDR3 totals 16 residues. Germline V gene sequence: CDR1 SNHLY, CDR2 FYNNEI. Complete variable domain (other parts from reference TRBV2 and TRBJ1-1): EPEVTQTPSHQVTQMGQEVILRCVPISNHLYFYWYRQILGQKVEFLVSFYNNEISEKSEIFDDQFSVERPDGSNFTLKIRSTKLEDSAMYFCASSDRAPGGNTEAFFGQGTRLTVV.

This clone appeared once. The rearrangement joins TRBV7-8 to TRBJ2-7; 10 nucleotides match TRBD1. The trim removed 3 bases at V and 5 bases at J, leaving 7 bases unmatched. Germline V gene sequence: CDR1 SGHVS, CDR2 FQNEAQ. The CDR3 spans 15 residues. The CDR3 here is CASSFDRGRWDEQYF. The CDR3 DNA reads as TGTGCCAGCAGCTTCGACAGGGGGCGCTGGGACGAGCAGTACTTC.

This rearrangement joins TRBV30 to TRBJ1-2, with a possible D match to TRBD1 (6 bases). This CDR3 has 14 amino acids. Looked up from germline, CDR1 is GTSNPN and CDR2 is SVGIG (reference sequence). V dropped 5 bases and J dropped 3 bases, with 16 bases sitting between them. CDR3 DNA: TGTGCCTGGGGGGGTACAGGGCCTTACTATGGCTACACCTTC. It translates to CAWGGTGPYYGYTF.

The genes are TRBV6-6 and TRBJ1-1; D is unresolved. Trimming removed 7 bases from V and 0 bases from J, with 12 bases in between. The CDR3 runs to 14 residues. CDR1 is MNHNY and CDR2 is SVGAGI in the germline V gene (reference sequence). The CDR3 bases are TGTGCCAGCATCCCGACCGGGATGAACACTGAAGCTTTCTTT. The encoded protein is CASIPTGMNTEAFF.